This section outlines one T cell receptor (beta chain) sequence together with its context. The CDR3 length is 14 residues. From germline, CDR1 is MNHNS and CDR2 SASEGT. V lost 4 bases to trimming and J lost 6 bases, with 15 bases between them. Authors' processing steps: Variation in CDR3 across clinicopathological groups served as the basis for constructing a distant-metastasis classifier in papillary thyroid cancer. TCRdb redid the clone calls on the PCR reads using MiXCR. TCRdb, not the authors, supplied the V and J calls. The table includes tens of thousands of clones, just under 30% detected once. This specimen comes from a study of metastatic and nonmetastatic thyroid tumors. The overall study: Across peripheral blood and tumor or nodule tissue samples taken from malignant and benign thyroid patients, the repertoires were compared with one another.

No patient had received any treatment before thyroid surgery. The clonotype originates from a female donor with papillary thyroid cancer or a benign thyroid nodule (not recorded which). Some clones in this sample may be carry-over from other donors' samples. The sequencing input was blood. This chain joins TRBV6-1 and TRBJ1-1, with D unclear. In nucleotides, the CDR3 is TGTGCCAGCAGTGCCGGGCCCCTAGTGCCTGAAGCTTTCTTT. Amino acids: CASSAGPLVPEAFF.